Sequencing of this T cell receptor (beta chain) was carried out in a study of blood T cell repertoires in COVID-19. Across the study: Sources were T cells, B-cell-depleted T cells, or PBMCs; the material itself was cDNA or gDNA.

Sequenced by immunoSEQ multiplex PCR; TCRdb stores in-frame clones only, minus some. Counted here are around 300,000 clones, around 90% occurring once; the ten biggest clones make up more than 0.85%. Patients from Seattle were sampled longitudinally, starting during active infection. This TCR came from a woman between 40 and 50 years old with COVID-19, enrolled during active disease. The sample consisted of peripheral blood.

CDR3 protein: CATSSVADNEQFF. The DNA for the CDR3 is TGTGCCACCTCCTCCGTTGCGGACAATGAGCAGTTCTTC. This chain connects TRBV24-1 to TRBJ2-1; D unclear. Germline CDR1 is KGHDR and CDR2 is SFDVKD. The V end lost 9 bases, the J end lost 5 bases, and 13 bases lay between the germline ends. This CDR3 region has 13 residues.